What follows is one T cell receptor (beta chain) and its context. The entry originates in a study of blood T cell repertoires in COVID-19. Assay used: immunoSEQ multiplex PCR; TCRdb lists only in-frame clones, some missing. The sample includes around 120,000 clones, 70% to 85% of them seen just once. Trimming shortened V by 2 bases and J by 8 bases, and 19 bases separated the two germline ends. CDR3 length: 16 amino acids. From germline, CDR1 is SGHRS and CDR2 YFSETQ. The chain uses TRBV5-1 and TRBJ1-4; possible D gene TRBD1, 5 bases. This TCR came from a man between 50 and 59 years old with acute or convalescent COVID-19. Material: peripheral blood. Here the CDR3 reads CASSFETALRAEKLFF. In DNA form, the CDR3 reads TGCGCCAGCAGCTTTGAGACAGCTCTCCGGGCAGAAAAACTGTTTTTT.